The sequence of this TCR beta chain was determined in a study of blood T cell repertoires in COVID-19. Across the whole study: Sources were T cells, B-cell-depleted T cells, or PBMCs; the material itself was cDNA or gDNA.

In the source study's methods: Reference gene primer amplification gave estimated nucleated cell counts. Clones were sequenced by immunoSEQ multiplex PCR, and TCRdb holds only the in-frame ones, with some missing. From that table come the V and J calls and clone size; the DNA was used to work out D and trimming. The sample holds approximately 250,000 clones, 86% seen once. This CDR3 is 15 amino acids long. The germline V gene has CDR1 KGHSH and CDR2 LQKENI. V shed 6 bases and J 4 bases; nucleotides not matched to a gene: 12. The clonotype comes from a young man who had recovered from COVID-19. The genes are TRBV18 and TRBJ2-7; 7 bases line up with TRBD1. The specimen sequenced was peripheral blood. CDR3 amino acids: CASSPPGQSLYEQYF. The CDR3 bases are TGTGCCAGCTCTCCTCCGGGACAGTCCCTTTACGAGCAGTACTTC.